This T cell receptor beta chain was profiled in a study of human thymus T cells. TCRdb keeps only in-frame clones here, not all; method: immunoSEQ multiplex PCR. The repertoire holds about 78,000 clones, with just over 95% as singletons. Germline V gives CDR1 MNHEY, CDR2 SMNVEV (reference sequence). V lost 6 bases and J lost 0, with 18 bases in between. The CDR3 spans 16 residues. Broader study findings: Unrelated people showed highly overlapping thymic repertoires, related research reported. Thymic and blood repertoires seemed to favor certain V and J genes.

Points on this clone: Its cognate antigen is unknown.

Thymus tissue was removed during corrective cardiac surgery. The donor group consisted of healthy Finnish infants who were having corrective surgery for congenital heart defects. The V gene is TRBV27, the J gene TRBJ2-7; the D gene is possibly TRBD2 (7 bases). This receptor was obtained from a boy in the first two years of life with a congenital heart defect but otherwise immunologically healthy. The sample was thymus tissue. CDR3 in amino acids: CASRLGGPPVSYEQYF. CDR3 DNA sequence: TGTGCCAGCAGACTGGGGGGGCCCCCTGTCTCCTACGAGCAGTACTTC.